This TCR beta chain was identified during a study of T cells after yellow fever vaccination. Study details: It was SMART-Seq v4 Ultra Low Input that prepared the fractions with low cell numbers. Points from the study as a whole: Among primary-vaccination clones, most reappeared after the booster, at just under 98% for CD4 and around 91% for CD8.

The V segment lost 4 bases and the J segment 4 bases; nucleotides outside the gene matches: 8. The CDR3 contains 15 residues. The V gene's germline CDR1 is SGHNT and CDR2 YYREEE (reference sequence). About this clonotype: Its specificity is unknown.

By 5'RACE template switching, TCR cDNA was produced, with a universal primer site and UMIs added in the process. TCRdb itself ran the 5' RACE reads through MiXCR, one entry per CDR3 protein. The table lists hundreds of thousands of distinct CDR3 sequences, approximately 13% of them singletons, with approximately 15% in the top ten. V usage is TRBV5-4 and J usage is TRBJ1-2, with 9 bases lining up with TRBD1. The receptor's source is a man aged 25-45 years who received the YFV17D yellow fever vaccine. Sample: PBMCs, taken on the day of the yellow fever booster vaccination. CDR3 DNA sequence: TGTGCCAGCAGCCTCACGGGACAGGGTTCCTATGGCTACACCTTC. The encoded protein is CASSLTGQGSYGYTF.